Here is one T cell receptor (beta chain) with its context. The antigen is not known. Between the trimmed V and J ends, which lost 5 bases and 6 bases, there was a span of 19 bases. The V gene's germline CDR1 is PRHDT and CDR2 FYEKMQ (reference sequence). This CDR3 spans 15 amino acids. A sample-barcoded 5' primer and a J-beta primer mix were used in a second PCR of roughly 7 to 11 cycles. Per-sample output comprised a minimum of 3 million paired-end reads containing CDR3. One entry per CDR3 protein results from TCRdb running MiXCR on the 5' RACE reads. The sample comprises hundreds of thousands of distinct CDR3 sequences, roughly 60% of which are singletons, and about 20% rests with the top ten. This record belongs to a study of blood T cells in healthy people across ages. Study observations and caveats: A roughly linear fall in TCR beta diversity per million T cells was seen with increasing age.

The rearrangement links TRBV13 to TRBJ1-2; D perhaps matches TRBD1 (5 bases). Material for sequencing was blood. This TCR derives from a man in his thirties or forties in good health. As DNA, the CDR3 is TGTGCCAGCAGCCCCCTCGGGCTGGGGGTTGATGGCTACACCTTC. Encoded protein: CASSPLGLGVDGYTF.